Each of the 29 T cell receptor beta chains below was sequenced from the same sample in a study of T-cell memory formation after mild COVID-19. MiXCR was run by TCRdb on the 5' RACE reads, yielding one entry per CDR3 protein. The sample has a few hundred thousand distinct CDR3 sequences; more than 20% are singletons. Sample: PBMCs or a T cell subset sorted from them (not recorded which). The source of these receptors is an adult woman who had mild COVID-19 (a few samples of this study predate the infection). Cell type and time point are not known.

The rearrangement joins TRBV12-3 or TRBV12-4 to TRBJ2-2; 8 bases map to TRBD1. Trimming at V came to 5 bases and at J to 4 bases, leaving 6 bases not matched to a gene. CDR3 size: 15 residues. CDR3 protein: CASSVSRGPTGELFF. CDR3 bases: TGTGCCAGCAGTGTCAGCAGGGGGCCCACCGGGGAGCTGTTTTTT.

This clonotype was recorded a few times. The CDR3 bases are TGTGCCAGCAGCGGGGGGAGAGTAAGCTCTGGGGCCAACGTCCTGACTTTC. Translating gives CASSGGRVSSGANVLTF. The gene calls are TRBV7-2 and TRBJ2-6; TRBD2 is a possible D gene (6 bases). V was trimmed by 5 bases and J by 0 bases, leaving 14 bases between them. The CDR3 contains 17 residues. CDR1 and CDR2 (germline): SGHTA, FQGNSA.

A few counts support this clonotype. As DNA, the CDR3 is TGTGCCAGCAGTTTGCTCCCACCCCGGGCCCTCTCTGGGGCCAACGTCCTGACTTTC. Its protein is CASSLLPPRALSGANVLTF. V and J are TRBV12-3 or TRBV12-4 and TRBJ2-6, with no clear D. The CDR3 is made up of 19 amino acids. Trimming stripped 3 bases from V and 0 bases from J, with 18 bases between.

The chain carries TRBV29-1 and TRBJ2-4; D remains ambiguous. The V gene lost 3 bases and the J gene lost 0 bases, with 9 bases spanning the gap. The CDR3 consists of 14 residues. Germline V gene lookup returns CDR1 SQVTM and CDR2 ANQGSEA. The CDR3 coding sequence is TGCAGCGTTGACGGGTTTCGAGCCAAAAACATTCAGTACTTC. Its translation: CSVDGFRAKNIQYF.

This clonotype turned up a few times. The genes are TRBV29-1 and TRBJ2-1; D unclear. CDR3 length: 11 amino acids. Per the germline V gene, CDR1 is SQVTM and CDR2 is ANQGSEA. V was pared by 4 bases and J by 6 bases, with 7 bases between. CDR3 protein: CSVAETNEQFF. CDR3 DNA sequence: TGCAGCGTTGCAGAAACCAATGAGCAGTTCTTC.

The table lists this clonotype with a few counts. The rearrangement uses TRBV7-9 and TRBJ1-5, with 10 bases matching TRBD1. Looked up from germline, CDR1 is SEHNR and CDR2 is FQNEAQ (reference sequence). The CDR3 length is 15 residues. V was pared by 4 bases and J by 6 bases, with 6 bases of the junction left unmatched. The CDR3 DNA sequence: TGTGCCAGCAGCTCGGGACAGGGGTATGGTCAGCCCCAGCATTTT. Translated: CASSSGQGYGQPQHF.

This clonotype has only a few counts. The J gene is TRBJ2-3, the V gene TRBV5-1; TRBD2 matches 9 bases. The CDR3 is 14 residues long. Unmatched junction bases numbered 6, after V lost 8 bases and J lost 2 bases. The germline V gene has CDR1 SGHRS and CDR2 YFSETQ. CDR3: CASVAGESTDTQYF. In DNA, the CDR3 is TGCGCCAGTGTAGCGGGGGAGTCCACAGATACGCAGTATTTT.

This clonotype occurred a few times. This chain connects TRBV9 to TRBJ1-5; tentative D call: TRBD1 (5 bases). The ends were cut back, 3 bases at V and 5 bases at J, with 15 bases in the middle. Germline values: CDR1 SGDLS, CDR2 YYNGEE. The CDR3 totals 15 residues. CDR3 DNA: TGTGCCAGCAGCGCCGAGCCAGGGATGGATCAGCCCCAGCATTTT. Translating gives CASSAEPGMDQPQHF.

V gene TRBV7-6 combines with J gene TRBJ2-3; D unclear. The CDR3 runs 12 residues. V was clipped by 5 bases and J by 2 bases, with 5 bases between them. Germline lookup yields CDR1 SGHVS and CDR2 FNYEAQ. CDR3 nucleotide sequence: TGTGCCAGCAGCCAACCCACAGATACGCAGTATTTT. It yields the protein CASSQPTDTQYF. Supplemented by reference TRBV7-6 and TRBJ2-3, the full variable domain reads GAGVSQSPRYKVTKRGQDVALRCDPISGHVSLYWYRQALGQGPEFLTYFNYEAQQDKSGLPNDRFSAERPEGSISTLTIQRTEQRDSAMYRCASSQPTDTQYFGPGTRLTVL.

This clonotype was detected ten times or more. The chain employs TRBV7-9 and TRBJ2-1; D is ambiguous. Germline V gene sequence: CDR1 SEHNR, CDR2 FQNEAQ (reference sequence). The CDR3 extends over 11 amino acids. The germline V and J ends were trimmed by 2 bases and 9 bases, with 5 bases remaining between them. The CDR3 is CASSLWGEQFF. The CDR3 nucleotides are TGTGCCAGCAGCTTATGGGGTGAGCAGTTCTTC.

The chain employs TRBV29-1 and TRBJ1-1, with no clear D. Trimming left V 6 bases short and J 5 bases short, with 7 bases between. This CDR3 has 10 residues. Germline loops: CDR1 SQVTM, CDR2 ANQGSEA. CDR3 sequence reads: CSVLGTEAFF. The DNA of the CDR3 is TGCAGCGTCCTTGGGACTGAAGCTTTCTTT.

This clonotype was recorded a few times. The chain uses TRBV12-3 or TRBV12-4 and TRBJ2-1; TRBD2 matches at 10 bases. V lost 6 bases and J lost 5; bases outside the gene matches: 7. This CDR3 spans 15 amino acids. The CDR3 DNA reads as TGTGCCAGCAGCACTAGCGGGAACAACAACAATGAGCAGTTCTTC. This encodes CASSTSGNNNNEQFF.

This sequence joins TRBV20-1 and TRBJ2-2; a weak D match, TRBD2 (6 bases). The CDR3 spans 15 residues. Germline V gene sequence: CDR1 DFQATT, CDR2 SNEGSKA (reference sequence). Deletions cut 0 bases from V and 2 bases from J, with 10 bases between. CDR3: CSARDPAGNTGELFF. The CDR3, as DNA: TGCAGTGCTAGAGATCCGGCGGGAAACACCGGGGAGCTGTTTTTT.

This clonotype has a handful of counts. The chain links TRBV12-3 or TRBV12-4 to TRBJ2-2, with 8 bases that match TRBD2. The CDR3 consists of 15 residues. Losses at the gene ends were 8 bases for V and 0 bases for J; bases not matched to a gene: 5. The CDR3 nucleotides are TGTGCCAGCCTTTTAGCGGGAACGAACACCGGGGAGCTGTTTTTT. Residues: CASLLAGTNTGELFF.

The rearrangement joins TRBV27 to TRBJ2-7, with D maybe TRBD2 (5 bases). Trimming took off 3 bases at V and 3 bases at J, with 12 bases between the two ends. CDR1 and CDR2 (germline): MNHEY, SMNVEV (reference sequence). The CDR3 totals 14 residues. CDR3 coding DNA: TGTGCCAGCAGTTTGTCGAGGGAGTTCTACGAGCAGTACTTC. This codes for CASSLSREFYEQYF.

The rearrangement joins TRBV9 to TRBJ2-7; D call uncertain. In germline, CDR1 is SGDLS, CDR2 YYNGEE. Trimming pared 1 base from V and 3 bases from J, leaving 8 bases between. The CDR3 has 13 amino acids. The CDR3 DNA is TGTGCCAGCAGCGTAAGGCAGGACTACGAGCAGTACTTC. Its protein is CASSVRQDYEQYF.

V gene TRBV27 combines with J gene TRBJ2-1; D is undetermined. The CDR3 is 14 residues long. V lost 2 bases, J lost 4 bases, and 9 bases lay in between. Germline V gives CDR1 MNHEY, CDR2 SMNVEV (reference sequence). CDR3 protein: CASSLMDPYNEQFF. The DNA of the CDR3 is TGTGCCAGCAGTTTAATGGACCCATACAATGAGCAGTTCTTC.

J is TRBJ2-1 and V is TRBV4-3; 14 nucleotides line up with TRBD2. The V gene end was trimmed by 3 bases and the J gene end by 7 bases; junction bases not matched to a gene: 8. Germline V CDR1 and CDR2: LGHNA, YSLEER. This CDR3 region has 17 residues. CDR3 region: CASSHPGTSGSRNEQFF. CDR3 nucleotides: TGCGCCAGCAGCCACCCCGGGACTAGCGGGAGTAGAAATGAGCAGTTCTTC.

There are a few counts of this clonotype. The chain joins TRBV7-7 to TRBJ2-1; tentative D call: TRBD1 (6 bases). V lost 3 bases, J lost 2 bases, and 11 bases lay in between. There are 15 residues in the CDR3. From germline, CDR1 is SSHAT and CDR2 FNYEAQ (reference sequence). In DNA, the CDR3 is TGTGCCAGCAGCTTTAGTCAGGGGACCTACAATGAGCAGTTCTTC. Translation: CASSFSQGTYNEQFF.

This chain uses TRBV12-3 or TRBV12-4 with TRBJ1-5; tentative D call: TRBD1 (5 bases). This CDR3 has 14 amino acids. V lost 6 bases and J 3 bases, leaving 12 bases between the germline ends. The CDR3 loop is CASSLDTVNQPQHF. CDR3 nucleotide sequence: TGTGCCAGCAGCCTGGACACAGTCAATCAGCCCCAGCATTTT.

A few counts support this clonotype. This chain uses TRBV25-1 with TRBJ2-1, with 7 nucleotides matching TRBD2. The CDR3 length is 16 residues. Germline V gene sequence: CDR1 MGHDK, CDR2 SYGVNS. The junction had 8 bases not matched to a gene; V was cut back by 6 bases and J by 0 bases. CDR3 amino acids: CASSFSGLSSYNEQFF. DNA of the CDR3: TGTGCCAGCAGCTTTAGCGGGCTGAGCTCCTACAATGAGCAGTTCTTC.

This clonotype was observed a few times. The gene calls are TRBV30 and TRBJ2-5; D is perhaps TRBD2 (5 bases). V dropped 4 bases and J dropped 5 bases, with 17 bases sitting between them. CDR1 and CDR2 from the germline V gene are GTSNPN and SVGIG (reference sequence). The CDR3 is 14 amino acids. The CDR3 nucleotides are TGTGCCTGGACTCCAACGGGGTCATGGGAGACCCAGTACTTC. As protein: CAWTPTGSWETQYF.

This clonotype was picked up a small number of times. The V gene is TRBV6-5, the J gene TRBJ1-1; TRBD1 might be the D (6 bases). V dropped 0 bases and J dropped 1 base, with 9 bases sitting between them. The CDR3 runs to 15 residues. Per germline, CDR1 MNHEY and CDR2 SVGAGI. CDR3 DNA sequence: TGTGCCAGCAGTTACTCCGACAGGAGGAACACTGAAGCTTTCTTT. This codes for CASSYSDRRNTEAFF.

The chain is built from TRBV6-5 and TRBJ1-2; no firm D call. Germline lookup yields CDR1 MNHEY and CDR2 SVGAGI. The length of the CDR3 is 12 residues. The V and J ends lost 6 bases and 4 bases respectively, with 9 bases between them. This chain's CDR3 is CASRRGSYGYTF. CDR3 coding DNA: TGTGCCAGCAGGCGTGGAAGCTATGGCTACACCTTC.

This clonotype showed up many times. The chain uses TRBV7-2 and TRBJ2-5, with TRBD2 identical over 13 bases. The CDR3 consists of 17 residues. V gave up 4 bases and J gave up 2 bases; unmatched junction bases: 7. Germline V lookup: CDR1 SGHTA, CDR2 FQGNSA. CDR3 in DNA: TGTGCCAGCAGCTGGGGGGGACTAGCGGGAATACAAGAGACCCAGTACTTC. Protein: CASSWGGLAGIQETQYF.

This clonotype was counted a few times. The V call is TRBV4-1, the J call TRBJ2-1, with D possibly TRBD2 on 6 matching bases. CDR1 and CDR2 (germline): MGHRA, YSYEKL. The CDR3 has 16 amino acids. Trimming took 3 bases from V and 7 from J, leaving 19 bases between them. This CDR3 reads CASSHQRVVILNEQFF. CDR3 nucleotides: TGCGCCAGCAGCCACCAGCGGGTGGTGATTCTGAATGAGCAGTTCTTC.

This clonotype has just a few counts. The CDR3 loop is CASSYWVAGHNEQFF. DNA of the CDR3: TGTGCCAGCAGTTACTGGGTAGCGGGACACAATGAGCAGTTCTTC. The rearrangement links TRBV6-2 or TRBV6-3 to TRBJ2-1, with 8 bases matching TRBD2. This CDR3 is built from 15 residues. V was clipped by 1 base and J by 5 bases; unmatched bases: 4. In germline, CDR1 is MNHEY, CDR2 SVGEGT.

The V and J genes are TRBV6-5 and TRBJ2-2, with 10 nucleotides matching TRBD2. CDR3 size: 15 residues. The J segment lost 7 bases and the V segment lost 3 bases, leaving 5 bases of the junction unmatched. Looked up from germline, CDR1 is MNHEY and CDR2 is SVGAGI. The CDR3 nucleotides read TGTGCCAGCAGTTATCTAGCGGGAGTGGTCGGGGAGCTGTTTTTT. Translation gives CASSYLAGVVGELFF.

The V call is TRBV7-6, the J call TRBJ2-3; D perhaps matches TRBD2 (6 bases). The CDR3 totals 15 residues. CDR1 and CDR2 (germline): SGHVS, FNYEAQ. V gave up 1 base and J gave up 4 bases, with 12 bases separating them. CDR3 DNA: TGTGCCAGCAGCTTAGAGGCGTGGGGGGCAGATACGCAGTATTTT. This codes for CASSLEAWGADTQYF. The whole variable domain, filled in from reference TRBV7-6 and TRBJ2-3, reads GAGVSQSPRYKVTKRGQDVALRCDPISGHVSLYWYRQALGQGPEFLTYFNYEAQQDKSGLPNDRFSAERPEGSISTLTIQRTEQRDSAMYRCASSLEAWGADTQYFGPGTRLTVL.